The 10 T cell receptor beta chains presented below share a single source sample, sequenced in a study of blood T cells in healthy people across ages (dated by TCRdb to about 2015). The library was prepared using 5' RACE. Instrument on record: Illumina HiSeq 2500. The second PCR ran for roughly 7 to 11 cycles and used a J-beta primer mix along with a sample-barcoded 5' primer. TCRdb handled the public reads itself, with Q25 trimming in fastp and clone calling in MiXCR, and kept productive beta chains. Each entry is one CDR3 protein sequence, shown with its most common DNA and genes. This sample lists over 600,000 distinct CDR3 sequences; under 25% were detected once. More than 3% of the sample comes from the top ten. Sequencing was carried out using blood. All receptors derive from a man in his sixties or seventies in good health.

This clonotype has only a few counts. The J gene is TRBJ2-5, the V gene TRBV3-1; D unresolved. The J call may be in error: the DNA end matches TRBJ2-7 better. Per germline, CDR1 LGHDT and CDR2 YNNKEL (reference sequence). CDR3 size: 13 residues. The CDR3 region is CASSQSGPYEQYF. In DNA, the CDR3 is TGTGCCAGCAGCCAAAGTGGACCCTACGAGCAGTACTTC.

There are many counts of this clonotype. The chain carries TRBV5-1 and TRBJ2-5, with D unresolved. Germline V gives CDR1 SGHRS, CDR2 YFSETQ. Between the trimmed V and J ends, which lost 2 bases and 3 bases, there was a span of 8 bases. The CDR3 covers 13 residues. CDR3 bases: TGCGCCAGCAGCTTCGGGTCAAAAGAGACCCAGTACTTC. It specifies CASSFGSKETQYF.

This clonotype was seen a few times. This chain joins TRBV3-1 and TRBJ2-1; 7 bases agree with TRBD2. The V gene end was trimmed by 1 base and the J gene end by 12 bases; junction bases not matched to a gene: 15. Germline V CDR1 and CDR2: LGHDT, YNNKEL (reference sequence). This CDR3 has 16 amino acids. The DNA of the CDR3 is TGTGCCAGCAGCCAAGTGGGGGGAGGGCCGGTGGTAGGGCAGTTCTTC. Amino acids: CASSQVGGGPVVGQFF.

This chain connects TRBV6-1 to TRBJ2-5, with TRBD1 matching over 7 bases. Germline CDR1 is MNHNS and CDR2 is SASEGT. Germline trimming cut 3 bases from V and 5 bases from J; bases unmatched to any gene: 6. The CDR3 sequence is 14 residues long. This CDR3 is CASSEVTGVETQYF. Here the CDR3 DNA reads TGTGCCAGCAGTGAGGTTACAGGGGTGGAGACCCAGTACTTC.

The chain has TRBV24-1 and TRBJ2-2; 11 bases align to TRBD1. The CDR3 length is 14 residues. From germline, CDR1 is KGHDR and CDR2 SFDVKD. J lost 4 bases, V lost 8 bases, and 2 bases had no gene match. CDR3 region: CATTGTGGTGELFF. The CDR3 bases are TGTGCCACCACCGGGACAGGGGGCACCGGGGAGCTGTTTTTT.

This clonotype was seen a few times. The chain employs TRBV6-4 and TRBJ2-2; TRBD2 matches 10 bases. The germline gives CDR1 MRHNA, CDR2 SNTAGT. The CDR3 has 15 amino acids. With 6 bases clipped from V and 6 bases from J, the junction kept 7 bases outside the gene matches. This CDR3 reads CASSAGLAESGELFF. In DNA form, the CDR3 reads TGTGCCAGCAGCGCCGGACTAGCGGAATCCGGGGAGCTGTTTTTT.

The rearrangement links TRBV6-2 or TRBV6-3 to TRBJ2-3; TRBD2 matches 10 bases. Germline V gene sequence: CDR1 MNHEY, CDR2 SVGEGT. V lost 0 bases, J lost 5 bases, and 5 bases stayed unmatched. CDR3 length: 16 residues. Written as DNA, the CDR3 is TGTGCCAGCAGTTACTCGAGCGGGAGGGCAGAAGATACGCAGTATTTT. Protein sequence: CASSYSSGRAEDTQYF.

There are a few counts of this clonotype. The chain uses TRBV5-1 and TRBJ1-4; 9 nucleotides line up with TRBD1. Per germline, CDR1 SGHRS and CDR2 YFSETQ. CDR3 length: 13 amino acids. With V trimmed by 4 bases and J by 8 bases, 3 bases remained unmatched. The CDR3 DNA is TGCGCCAGCAGCCCCGGGACAGGGGAAAAACTGTTTTTT. Protein sequence: CASSPGTGEKLFF.

The chain employs TRBV11-2 and TRBJ2-5; 11 bases align to TRBD2. J gave up 3 bases and V 4 bases, and 4 bases lay outside the gene matches. The CDR3 contains 15 residues. Germline-derived CDR1 and CDR2 are SGHAT and FQNNGV. The CDR3 nucleotides read TGTGCCAGCAGCTGGACTAGCGGGTCCAAAGAGACCCAGTACTTC. Translated, it gives CASSWTSGSKETQYF.

V and J are TRBV5-1 and TRBJ2-7, with D tentatively TRBD2 (5 bases). CDR1 is SGHRS, CDR2 YFSETQ, per germline. The length of the CDR3 is 14 residues. V shed 7 bases and J shed 2 bases, with 16 bases lying between them. CDR3 nucleotides: TGCGCCAGCTCCGTAGGACTCAACACCTACGAGCAGTACTTC. This gives the protein CASSVGLNTYEQYF.